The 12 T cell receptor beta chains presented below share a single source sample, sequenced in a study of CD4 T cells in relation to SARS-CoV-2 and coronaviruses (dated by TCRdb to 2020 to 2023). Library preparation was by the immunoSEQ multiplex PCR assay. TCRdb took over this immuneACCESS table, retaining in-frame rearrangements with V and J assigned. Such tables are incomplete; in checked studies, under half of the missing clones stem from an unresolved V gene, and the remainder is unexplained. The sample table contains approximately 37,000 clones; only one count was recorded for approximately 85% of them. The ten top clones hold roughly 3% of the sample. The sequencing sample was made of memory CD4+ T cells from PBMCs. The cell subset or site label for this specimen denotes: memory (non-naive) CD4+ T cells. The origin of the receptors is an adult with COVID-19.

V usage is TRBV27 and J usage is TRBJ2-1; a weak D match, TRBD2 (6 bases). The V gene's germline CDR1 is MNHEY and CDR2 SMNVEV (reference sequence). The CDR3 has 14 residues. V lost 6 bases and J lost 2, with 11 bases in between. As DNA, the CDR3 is TGTGCCAGCAGCCGCGGGGCCACCTACAATGAGCAGTTCTTC. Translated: CASSRGATYNEQFF.

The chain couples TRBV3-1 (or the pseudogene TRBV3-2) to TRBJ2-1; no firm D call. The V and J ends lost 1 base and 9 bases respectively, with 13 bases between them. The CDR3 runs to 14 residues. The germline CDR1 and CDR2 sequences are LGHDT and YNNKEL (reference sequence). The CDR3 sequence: CASSQAAIVGEQFF. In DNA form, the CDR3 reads TGTGCCAGCAGCCAAGCGGCGATAGTGGGTGAGCAGTTCTTC.

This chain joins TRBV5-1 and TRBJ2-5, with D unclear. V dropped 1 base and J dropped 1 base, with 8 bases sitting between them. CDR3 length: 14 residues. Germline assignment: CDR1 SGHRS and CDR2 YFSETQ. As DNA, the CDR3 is TGCGCCAGCAGCTTGATGGCGATCCAAGAGACCCAGTACTTC. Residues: CASSLMAIQETQYF.

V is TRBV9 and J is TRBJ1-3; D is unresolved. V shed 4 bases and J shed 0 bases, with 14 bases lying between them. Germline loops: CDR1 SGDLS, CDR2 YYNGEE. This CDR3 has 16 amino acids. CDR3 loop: CASSPDAYVSGNTIYF. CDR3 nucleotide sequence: TGTGCCAGCAGCCCCGACGCGTATGTCTCTGGAAACACCATATATTTT.

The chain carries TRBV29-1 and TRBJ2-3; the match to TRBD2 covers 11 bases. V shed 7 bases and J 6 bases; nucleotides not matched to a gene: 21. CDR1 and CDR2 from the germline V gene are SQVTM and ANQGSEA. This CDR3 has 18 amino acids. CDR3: CSAPIAGGALWSADTQYF. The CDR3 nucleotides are TGCAGCGCCCCAATAGCGGGAGGGGCACTATGGTCGGCTGATACGCAGTATTTT.

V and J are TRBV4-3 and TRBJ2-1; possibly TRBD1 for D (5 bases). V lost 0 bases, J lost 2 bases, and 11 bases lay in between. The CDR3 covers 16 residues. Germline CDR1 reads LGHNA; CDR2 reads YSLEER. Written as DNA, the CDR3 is TGCGCCAGCAGCCAAGAAGGGGCGCCCCCCTACAATGAGCAGTTCTTC. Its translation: CASSQEGAPPYNEQFF.

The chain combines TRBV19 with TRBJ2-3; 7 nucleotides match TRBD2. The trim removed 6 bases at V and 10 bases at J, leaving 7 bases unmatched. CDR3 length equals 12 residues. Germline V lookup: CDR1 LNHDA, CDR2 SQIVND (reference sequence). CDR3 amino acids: CASSTSGKAQYF. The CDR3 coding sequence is TGTGCCAGTAGCACAAGCGGGAAGGCGCAGTATTTT.

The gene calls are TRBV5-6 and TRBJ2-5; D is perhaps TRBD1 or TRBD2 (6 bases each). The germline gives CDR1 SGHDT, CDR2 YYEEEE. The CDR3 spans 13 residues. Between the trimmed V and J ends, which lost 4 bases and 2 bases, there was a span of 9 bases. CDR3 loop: CASSAGHQETQYF. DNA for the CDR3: TGTGCCAGCAGCGCGGGACATCAAGAGACCCAGTACTTC.

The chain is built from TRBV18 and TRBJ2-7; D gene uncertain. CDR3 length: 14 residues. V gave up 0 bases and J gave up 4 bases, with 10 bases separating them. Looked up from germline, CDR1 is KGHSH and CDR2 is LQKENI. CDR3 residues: CASSPPATTYEQYF. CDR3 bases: TGTGCCAGCTCACCACCCGCAACTACTTACGAGCAGTACTTC.

DNA for the CDR3: TGTGCCAGCAGTGCCCGGCTAGCGGGAGGAGCAGATACGCAGTATTTT. It is translated as CASSARLAGGADTQYF. This chain uses TRBV27 with TRBJ2-3, with 11 bases fitting TRBD2. The CDR3 consists of 16 residues. V was pared by 5 bases and J by 4 bases, with 8 bases of the junction left unmatched. Germline CDR1 and CDR2: MNHEY and SMNVEV (reference sequence).

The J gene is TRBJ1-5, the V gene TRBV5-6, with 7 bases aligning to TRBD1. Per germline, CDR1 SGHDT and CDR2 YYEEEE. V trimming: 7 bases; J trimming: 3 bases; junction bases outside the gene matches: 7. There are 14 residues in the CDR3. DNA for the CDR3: TGTGCCAGCGCCCGGACAGGATCCAATCAGCCCCAGCATTTT. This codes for CASARTGSNQPQHF.

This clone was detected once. CDR3 nucleotides: TGCGCCAGCAGCCAAGAGCAGACAGATACGCAGTATTTT. It encodes CASSQEQTDTQYF. The gene calls are TRBV4-1 and TRBJ2-3, with unresolved D. Germline-derived CDR1 and CDR2 are MGHRA and YSYEKL. The ends were cut back, 0 bases at V and 3 bases at J, with 4 bases in the middle. CDR3 length: 13 amino acids.